This T cell receptor beta chain is from a study of OX40 agonist ivuxolimab in advanced cancers. Here immunoSEQ multiplex PCR was the method, and the copy in TCRdb shows in-frame clones only, minus some. The data contain around 150,000 clones, approximately 94% of them singletons. With baseline, cycle 4 day 1, and cycle 7 day 1 as timepoints, blood was sampled. Of note for this clone: Its specificity is not known.

CDR3 length equals 16 residues. CDR1 SGDLS and CDR2 YYNGEE come from the germline V gene. V was shortened by 0 bases and J by 7 bases, with 19 bases between the two germline ends. Overall study results and limits: CD4+ and CD8+ blood T cells expanded clonally by week 6 at 0.1 to 3.0 mg/kg. Nonresponders included some who also had low normalized T-cell clonal expansion.

This chain connects TRBV9 to TRBJ2-5; possible D gene TRBD2, 5 bases. This TCR was sampled from an adult with an advanced solid tumor such as melanoma, head and neck, liver or kidney cancer. The sample here was CD4+ or CD8+ T cells sorted from blood, taken in a trial of the OX40 agonist ivuxolimab. CDR3 DNA: TGTGCCAGCAGCGTAGAAGCGGCCCCCCTTCGGGGGACCCAGTACTTC. Its protein is CASSVEAAPLRGTQYF.